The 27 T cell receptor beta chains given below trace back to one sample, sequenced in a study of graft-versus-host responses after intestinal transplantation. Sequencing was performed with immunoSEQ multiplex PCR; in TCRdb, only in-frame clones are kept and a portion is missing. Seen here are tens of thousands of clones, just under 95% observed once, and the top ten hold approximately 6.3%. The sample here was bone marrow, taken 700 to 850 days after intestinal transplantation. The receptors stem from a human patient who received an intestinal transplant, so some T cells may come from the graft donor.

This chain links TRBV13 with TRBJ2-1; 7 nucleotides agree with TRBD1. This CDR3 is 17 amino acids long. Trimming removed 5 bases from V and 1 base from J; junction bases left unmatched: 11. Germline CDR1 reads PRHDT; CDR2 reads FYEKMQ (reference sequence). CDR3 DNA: TGTGCCAGCAGCAACAGGGGCGACGTACCTTCCTACAATGAGCAGTTCTTC. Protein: CASSNRGDVPSYNEQFF.

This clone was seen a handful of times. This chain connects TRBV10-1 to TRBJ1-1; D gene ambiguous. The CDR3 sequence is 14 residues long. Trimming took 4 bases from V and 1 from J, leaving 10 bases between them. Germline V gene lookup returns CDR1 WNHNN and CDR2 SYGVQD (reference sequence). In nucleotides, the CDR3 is TGCGCCAGCAGTGCCCACCGGCAGAACACTGAAGCTTTCTTT. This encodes CASSAHRQNTEAFF.

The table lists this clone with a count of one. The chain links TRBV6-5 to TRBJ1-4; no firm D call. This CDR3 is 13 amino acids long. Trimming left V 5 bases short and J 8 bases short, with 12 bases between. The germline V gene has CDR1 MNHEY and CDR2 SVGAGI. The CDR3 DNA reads TGTGCCAGCAGTGCCTACAGTGGGGAAAAACTGTTTTTT. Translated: CASSAYSGEKLFF.

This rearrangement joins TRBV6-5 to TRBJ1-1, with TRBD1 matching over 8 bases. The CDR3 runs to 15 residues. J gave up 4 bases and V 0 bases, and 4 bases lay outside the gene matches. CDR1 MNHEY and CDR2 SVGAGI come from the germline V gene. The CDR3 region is CASSYSGQGATEAFF. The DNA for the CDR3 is TGTGCCAGCAGTTACTCGGGGCAGGGGGCCACTGAAGCTTTCTTT.

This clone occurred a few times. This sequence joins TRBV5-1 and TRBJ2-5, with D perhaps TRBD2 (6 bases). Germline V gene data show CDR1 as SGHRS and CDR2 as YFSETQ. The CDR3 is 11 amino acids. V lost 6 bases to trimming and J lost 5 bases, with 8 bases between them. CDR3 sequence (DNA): TGCGCCAGCACTGGGGGGGAGACCCAGTACTTC. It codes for CASTGGETQYF.

The CDR3 loop is CASSLEIGGADTEAFF. CDR3 bases: TGTGCCAGCAGCTTAGAAATTGGGGGGGCCGACACTGAAGCTTTCTTT. This sequence joins TRBV7-9 and TRBJ1-1, with a weak D call TRBD1 (6 bases). Trimming stripped 1 base from V and 3 bases from J, with 15 bases between. Germline V gene sequence: CDR1 SEHNR, CDR2 FQNEAQ (reference sequence). The CDR3 extends over 16 amino acids.

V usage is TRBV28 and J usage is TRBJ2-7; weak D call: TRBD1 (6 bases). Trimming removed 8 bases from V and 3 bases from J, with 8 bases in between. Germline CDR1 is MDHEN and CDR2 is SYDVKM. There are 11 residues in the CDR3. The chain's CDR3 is CASEDSYEQYF. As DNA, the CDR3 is TGTGCCAGCGAGGACAGCTACGAGCAGTACTTC.

CDR3 sequence reads: CASRPRSAGNTIYF. The CDR3 nucleotides read TGTGCCAGCAGGCCCCGCTCGGCCGGAAACACCATATATTTT. This chain uses TRBV14 with TRBJ1-3, with D uncertain. Trimming took 6 bases from V and 4 from J, leaving 13 bases between them. Per germline, CDR1 SGHDN and CDR2 FVKESK. This CDR3 has 14 amino acids.

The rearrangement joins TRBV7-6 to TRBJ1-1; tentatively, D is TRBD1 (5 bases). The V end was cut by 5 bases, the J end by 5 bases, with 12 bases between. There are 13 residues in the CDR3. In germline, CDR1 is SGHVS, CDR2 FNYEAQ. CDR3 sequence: CASSLGTPTEAFF. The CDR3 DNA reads TGTGCCAGCAGCCTGGGGACGCCAACTGAAGCTTTCTTT.

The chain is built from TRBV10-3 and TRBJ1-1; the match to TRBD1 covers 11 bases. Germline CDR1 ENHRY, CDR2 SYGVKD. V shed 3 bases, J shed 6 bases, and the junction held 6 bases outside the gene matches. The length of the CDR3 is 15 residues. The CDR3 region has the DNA TGTGCCATCAGTGACCCAAAGGGACAGGGGGCTGAAGCTTTCTTT. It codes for CAISDPKGQGAEAFF.

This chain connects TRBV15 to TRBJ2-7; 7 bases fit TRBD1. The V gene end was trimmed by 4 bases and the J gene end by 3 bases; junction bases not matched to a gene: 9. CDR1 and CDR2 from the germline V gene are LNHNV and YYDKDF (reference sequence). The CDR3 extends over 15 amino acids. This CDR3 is CATSTPKTGSYEQYF. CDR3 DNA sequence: TGTGCCACCAGCACCCCCAAGACAGGGAGCTACGAGCAGTACTTC.

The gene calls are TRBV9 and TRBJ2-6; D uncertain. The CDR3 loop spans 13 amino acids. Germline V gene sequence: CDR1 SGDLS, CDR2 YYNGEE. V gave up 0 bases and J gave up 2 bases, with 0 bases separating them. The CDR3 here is CASSVAGANVLTF. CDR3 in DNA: TGTGCCAGCAGCGTAGCTGGGGCCAACGTCCTGACTTTC.

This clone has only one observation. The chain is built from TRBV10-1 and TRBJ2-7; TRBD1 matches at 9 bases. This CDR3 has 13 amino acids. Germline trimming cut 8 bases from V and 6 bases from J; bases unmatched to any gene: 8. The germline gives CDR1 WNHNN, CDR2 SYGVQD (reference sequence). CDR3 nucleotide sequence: TGCGCCAGCTCTTGGGACAGGGATATCGAGCAGTACTTC. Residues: CASSWDRDIEQYF.

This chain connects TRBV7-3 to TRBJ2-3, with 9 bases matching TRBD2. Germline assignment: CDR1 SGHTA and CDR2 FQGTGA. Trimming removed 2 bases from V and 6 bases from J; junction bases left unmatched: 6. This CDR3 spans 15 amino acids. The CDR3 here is CASSLEGLAVDTQYF. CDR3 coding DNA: TGTGCCAGCAGCTTAGAGGGACTAGCCGTGGATACGCAGTATTTT.

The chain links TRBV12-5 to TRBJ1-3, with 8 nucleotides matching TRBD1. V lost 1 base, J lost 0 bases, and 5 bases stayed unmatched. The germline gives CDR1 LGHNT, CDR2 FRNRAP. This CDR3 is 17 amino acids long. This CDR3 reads CASGLGQGILSGNTIYF. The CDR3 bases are TGTGCTAGTGGTTTGGGACAGGGGATCCTCTCTGGAAACACCATATATTTT.

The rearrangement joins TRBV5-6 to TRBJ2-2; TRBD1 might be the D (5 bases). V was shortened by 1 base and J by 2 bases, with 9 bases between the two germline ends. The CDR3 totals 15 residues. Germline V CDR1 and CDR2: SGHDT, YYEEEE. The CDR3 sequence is CASSLLQANTGELFF. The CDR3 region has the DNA TGTGCCAGCAGCTTGTTACAGGCTAACACCGGGGAGCTGTTTTTT.

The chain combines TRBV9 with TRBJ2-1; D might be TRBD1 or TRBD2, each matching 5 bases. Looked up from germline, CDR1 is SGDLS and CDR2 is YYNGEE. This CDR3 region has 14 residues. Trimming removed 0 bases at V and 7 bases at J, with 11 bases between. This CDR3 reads CASSVAGGSNEQFF. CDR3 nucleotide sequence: TGTGCCAGCAGCGTAGCTGGGGGATCAAATGAGCAGTTCTTC.

DNA of the CDR3: TGCAGCGTTGCAATTAGAGTGTACAATGAGCAGTTCTTC. Its protein is CSVAIRVYNEQFF. The gene calls are TRBV29-1 and TRBJ2-1; D is unresolved. The CDR3 loop spans 13 amino acids. Trimming removed 4 bases from V and 4 bases from J, with 11 bases in between. Per the germline V gene, CDR1 is SQVTM and CDR2 is ANQGSEA.

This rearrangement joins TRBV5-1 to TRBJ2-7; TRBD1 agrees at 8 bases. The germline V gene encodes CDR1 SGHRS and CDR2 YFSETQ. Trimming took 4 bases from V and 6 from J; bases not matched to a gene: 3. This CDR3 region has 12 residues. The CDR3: CASSVTGVEQYF. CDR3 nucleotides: TGCGCCAGCAGCGTGACAGGGGTCGAGCAGTACTTC.

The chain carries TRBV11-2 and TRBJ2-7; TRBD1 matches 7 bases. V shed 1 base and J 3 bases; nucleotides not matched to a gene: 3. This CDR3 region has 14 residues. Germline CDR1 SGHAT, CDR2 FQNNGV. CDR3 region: CASSLGQGRYEQYF. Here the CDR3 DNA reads TGTGCCAGCAGCTTAGGACAGGGTCGCTACGAGCAGTACTTC. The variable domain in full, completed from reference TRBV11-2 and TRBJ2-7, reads EAGVAQSPRYKIIEKRQSVAFWCNPISGHATLYWYQQILGQGPKLLIQFQNNGVVDDSQLPKDRFSAERLKGVDSTLKIQPAKLEDSAVYLCASSLGQGRYEQYFGPGTRLTVT.

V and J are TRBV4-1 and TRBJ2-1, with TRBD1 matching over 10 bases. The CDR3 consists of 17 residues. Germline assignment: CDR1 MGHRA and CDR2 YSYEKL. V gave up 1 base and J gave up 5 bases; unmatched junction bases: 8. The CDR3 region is CASSQAGQGRWNNEQFF. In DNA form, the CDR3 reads TGCGCCAGCAGCCAAGCGGGACAGGGGCGATGGAACAATGAGCAGTTCTTC.

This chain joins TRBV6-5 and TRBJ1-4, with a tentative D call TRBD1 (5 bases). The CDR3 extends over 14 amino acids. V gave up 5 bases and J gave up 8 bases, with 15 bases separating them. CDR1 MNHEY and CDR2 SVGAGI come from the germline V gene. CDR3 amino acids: CASSRGALREKLFF. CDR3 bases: TGTGCCAGCAGTAGAGGGGCCTTACGCGAAAAACTGTTTTTT.

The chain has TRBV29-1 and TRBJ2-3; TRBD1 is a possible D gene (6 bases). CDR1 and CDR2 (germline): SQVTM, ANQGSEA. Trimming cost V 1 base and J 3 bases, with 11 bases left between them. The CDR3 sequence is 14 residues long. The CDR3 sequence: CSVEGTEETDTQYF. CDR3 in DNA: TGCAGCGTTGAAGGGACAGAAGAGACAGATACGCAGTATTTT.

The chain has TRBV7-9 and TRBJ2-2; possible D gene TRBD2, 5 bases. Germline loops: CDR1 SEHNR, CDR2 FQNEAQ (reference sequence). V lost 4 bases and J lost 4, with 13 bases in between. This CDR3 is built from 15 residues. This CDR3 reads CASSSQTRGTGELFF. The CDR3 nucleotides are TGTGCCAGCAGCTCCCAAACCCGGGGCACCGGGGAGCTGTTTTTT.

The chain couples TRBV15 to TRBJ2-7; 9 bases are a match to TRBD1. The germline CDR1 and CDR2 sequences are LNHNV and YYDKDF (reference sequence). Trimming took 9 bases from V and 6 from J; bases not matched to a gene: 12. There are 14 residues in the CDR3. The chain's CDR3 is CATSSGTGSFEQYF. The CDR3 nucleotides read TGTGCCACAAGTTCGGGGACAGGGTCTTTCGAGCAGTACTTC.

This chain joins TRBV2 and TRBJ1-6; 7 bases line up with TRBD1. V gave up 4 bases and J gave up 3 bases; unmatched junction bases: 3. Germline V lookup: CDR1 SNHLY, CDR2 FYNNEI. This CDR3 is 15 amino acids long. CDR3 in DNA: TGTGCCAGCAGTGGGGGACAGTTCTATAATTCACCCCTCCACTTT. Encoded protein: CASSGGQFYNSPLHF.

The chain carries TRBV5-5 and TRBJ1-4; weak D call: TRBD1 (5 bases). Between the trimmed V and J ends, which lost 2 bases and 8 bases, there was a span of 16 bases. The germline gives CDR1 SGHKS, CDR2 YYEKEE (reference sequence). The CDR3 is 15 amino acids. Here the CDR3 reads CASSFGEDRGEKLFF. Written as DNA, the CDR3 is TGTGCCAGCAGCTTTGGGGAGGATAGGGGAGAAAAACTGTTTTTT.